Listed below are T cell receptor beta chains from one sample, sequenced in a study of blood T cell repertoires in COVID-19. Assay used: immunoSEQ multiplex PCR; TCRdb lists only in-frame clones, some missing. The sample yields roughly 280,000 clones, around nine tenths seen once. Material for sequencing was peripheral blood. The receptors were sampled from a woman in her 30s with COVID-19, enrolled during active disease. The CDR3 runs from the conserved cysteine through the conserved F or W. D genes are given only for firm matches. Expanded clones are given a class, and other clones once, few, many or no size at all.

d_gene	j_gene	v_gene	abundance	CDR3aa	CDR3nt
TRBD1	TRBJ1-4	TRBV29-1	-	CSVEGGTGGGEKLFF	TGCAGCGTCGAGGGTGGGACAGGGGGAGGTGAAAAACTGTTTTTT
-	TRBJ2-5	TRBV9	once	CASSPLEGGETQYF	TGTGCCAGCAGCCCCTTGGAGGGAGGCGAGACCCAGTACTTC
-	TRBJ1-6	TRBV5-1	once	CASSLAGGATYNSPLHF	TGCGCCAGCAGCTTGGCCGGGGGGGCCACCTATAATTCACCCCTCCACTTT
-	TRBJ2-2	TRBV18	once	CASSPEGLDTGELFF	TGTGCCAGCTCGCCGGAGGGACTTGACACCGGGGAGCTGTTTTTT
-	TRBJ1-1	TRBV7-6	-	CASSLAGGRLTEAFF	TGTGCCAGCAGCTTAGCGGGGGGTAGGCTGACTGAAGCTTTCTTT
-	TRBJ1-1	TRBV5-1	-	CASSLVRMNTEAFF	TGCGCCAGCAGCTTGGTCAGGATGAACACTGAAGCTTTCTTT
-	TRBJ2-3	TRBV18	-	CASSPSAGGSTDTQYF	TGTGCCAGCTCACCAAGCGCGGGTGGGAGCACAGATACGCAGTATTTT
TRBD2	TRBJ2-3	TRBV7-2	-	CASSPRATSGRALVDTQYF	TGTGCCAGCAGCCCACGCGCGACTAGCGGGAGGGCCTTAGTAGATACGCAGTATTTT
-	TRBJ1-4	TRBV4-3	once	CASSQARGLGQEKLFF	TGCGCCAGCAGCCAAGCTAGGGGCCTAGGCCAGGAAAAACTGTTTTTT
-	TRBJ2-5	TRBV10-2	-	CASSQTEQETQYF	TGCGCCAGCAGTCAGACAGAGCAAGAGACCCAGTACTTC
-	TRBJ2-4	TRBV9	-	CASSPDLRGHQYF	TGTGCCAGCAGCCCCGACCTTCGGGGACATCAGTACTTC
TRBD2	TRBJ2-3	TRBV11-3	-	CASSPGTSGSGDTQYF	TGTGCCAGCAGCCCGGGGACTAGCGGGAGTGGAGATACGCAGTATTTT
-	TRBJ1-1	TRBV6-4	-	CATAAGPEAFF	TGTGCAACAGCCGCGGGGCCTGAAGCTTTCTTT
-	TRBJ1-6	TRBV7-2	-	CASSLVGRGRDSPLHF	TGTGCCAGCAGCTTAGTGGGGAGAGGAAGAGATTCACCCCTCCACTTT
-	TRBJ2-2	TRBV28	-	CASSFQGGTGELFF	TGTGCCAGCAGTTTCCAGGGCGGCACCGGGGAGCTGTTTTTT
TRBD1	TRBJ1-2	TRBV23-1	-	CASSHLLTGNGYTF	TGCGCCAGCAGTCATCTTCTGACAGGGAATGGCTACACCTTC
TRBD2	TRBJ2-2	TRBV5-5	-	CASSGLAGVVTGELFF	TGTGCCAGCAGCGGCCTAGCGGGAGTTGTCACCGGGGAGCTGTTTTTT
-	TRBJ1-3	TRBV15	-	CATSRDGGPEGNTIYF	TGTGCCACCAGCAGAGATGGAGGGCCCGAAGGAAACACCATATATTTT
TRBD1	TRBJ1-1	TRBV19	-	CASSFYRGGTEAFF	TGTGCCAGTAGTTTCTACAGGGGAGGTACTGAAGCTTTCTTT
TRBD2	TRBJ2-7	TRBV5-1	-	CASSLGTSGREQYF	TGCGCCAGCAGCTTAGGTACTAGCGGGAGAGAGCAGTACTTC
-	TRBJ1-2	TRBV4-2	-	CASSPYPVANYGYTF	TGTGCCAGCAGCCCGTACCCGGTAGCTAACTATGGCTACACCTTC
-	TRBJ1-1	TRBV7-9	-	CASSSPSGRPTMNTEAFF	TGTGCCAGCAGCTCCCCCAGCGGACGTCCCACAATGAACACTGAAGCTTTCTTT
-	TRBJ2-7	TRBV19	-	CASSRTITYEQYF	TGTGCCAGTAGTCGGACTATCACCTACGAGCAGTACTTC
-	TRBJ2-2	TRBV28	-	CASRRAGTNTGELFF	TGTGCCAGCAGGCGGGCGGGAACCAACACCGGGGAGCTGTTTTTT
-	TRBJ2-2	TRBV7-2	-	CASSLPGSGELFF	TGTGCCAGCAGCTTACCAGGAAGCGGGGAGCTGTTTTTT
TRBD1	TRBJ1-5	TRBV30	-	CAWSRGREQPQHF	TGTGCCTGGAGCAGGGGGCGGGAGCAGCCCCAGCATTTT
TRBD1	TRBJ2-7	TRBV11-3	-	CASSLVQGAEQYF	TGTGCCAGCAGCTTAGTACAGGGGGCCGAGCAGTACTTC
-	TRBJ1-5	TRBV10-3	-	CAIRSNSNQPQHF	TGTGCCATCAGGAGCAATAGCAATCAGCCCCAGCATTTT
-	TRBJ2-3	TRBV25-1	-	CASSVSHPDTQYF	TGTGCCAGCAGTGTCAGTCACCCAGATACGCAGTATTTT
TRBD2	TRBJ2-1	TRBV2	-	CASSAGRSGRAFWFF	TGTGCCAGCAGTGCCGGGAGGAGCGGGAGGGCCTTTTGGTTCTTC
-	TRBJ1-2	TRBV6-5	-	CASKLRGGLGGYTF	TGTGCCAGCAAATTACGCGGAGGGTTAGGTGGCTACACCTTC
TRBD2	TRBJ2-7	TRBV28	-	CASSRGDVGEQYF	TGTGCCAGCAGTCGGGGGGATGTCGGCGAGCAGTACTTC
TRBD1	TRBJ1-2	TRBV5-1	-	CASSLLQGAGGYTF	TGCGCCAGCAGCCTACTACAGGGGGCAGGCGGCTACACCTTC
-	TRBJ2-3	TRBV10-1	-	CASSEGPIEVAALTDTQYF	TGCGCCAGCAGTGAGGGGCCCATTGAGGTAGCGGCCTTGACAGATACGCAGTATTTT
-	TRBJ1-6	TRBV5-4	-	CASRTQEGFGNSPLHF	TGTGCCAGCAGAACTCAGGAGGGTTTTGGAAATTCACCCCTCCACTTT
TRBD2	TRBJ2-3	TRBV6-5	-	CASSYDRLAGTDTQYF	TGTGCCAGCAGTTACGACCGACTAGCGGGTACAGATACGCAGTATTTT
TRBD2	TRBJ2-6	TRBV28	-	CASRGDYSGANVLTF	TGTGCCAGCAGGGGGGACTACTCTGGGGCCAACGTCCTGACTTTC
-	TRBJ1-1	TRBV6-5	once	CASSYTGNEAFF	TGTGCCAGCAGTTACACAGGGAATGAAGCTTTCTTT
-	TRBJ1-1	TRBV29-1	-	CSVERGITEAFF	TGCAGCGTTGAACGGGGGATCACTGAAGCTTTCTTT
-	TRBJ2-7	TRBV27	-	CASSLSQGRLEQYF	TGTGCCAGCAGTTTATCGCAGGGCCGGCTGGAGCAGTACTTC
-	TRBJ2-7	TRBV5-1	-	CASSHGTAGGTSYEQYF	TGCGCCAGCAGCCACGGGACAGCGGGTGGGACCTCCTACGAGCAGTACTTC
-	TRBJ1-6	TRBV6-1	-	CASSERFNSPLHF	TGTGCCAGCAGTGAACGGTTTAATTCACCCCTCCACTTT
-	TRBJ1-4	TRBV19	once	CASSPREGMREKLFF	TGTGCCAGTAGCCCCCGGGAAGGGATGAGGGAAAAACTGTTTTTT
TRBD2	TRBJ2-1	TRBV6-1	-	CAAPPRGRVYNEQFF	TGTGCCGCCCCCCCCCGCGGGAGGGTGTACAATGAGCAGTTCTTC
-	TRBJ2-2	TRBV13	-	CASSLAGMSTGELFF	TGTGCCAGCAGCTTAGCGGGTATGTCCACCGGGGAGCTGTTTTTT
-	TRBJ2-7	TRBV5-4	-	CASSPATVAASYEQYF	TGTGCCAGCAGCCCCGCGACGGTAGCTGCTTCCTACGAGCAGTACTTC
TRBD1	TRBJ2-7	TRBV6-5	-	CASSRDRVYEQYF	TGTGCCAGCAGTCGGGACAGGGTTTACGAGCAGTACTTC
TRBD1	TRBJ1-3	TRBV27	-	CASSPGRGLGNTIYF	TGTGCCAGCAGTCCCGGCAGGGGGCTTGGAAACACCATATATTTT
-	TRBJ2-2	TRBV29-1	-	CSVESGYTGELFF	TGCAGCGTTGAGTCAGGGTATACCGGGGAGCTGTTTTTT
-	TRBJ2-7	TRBV6-1	-	CASSEALSAGFSYEQYF	TGTGCCAGCAGTGAAGCGTTATCAGCGGGCTTCTCCTACGAGCAGTACTTC
-	TRBJ2-3	TRBV6-5	once	CASSYSRSRADTQYF	TGTGCCAGCAGTTACTCGAGATCGCGGGCAGATACGCAGTATTTT